These 26 T cell receptor beta chains came from one sample sequenced in a study of PD-1 blockade in classical Hodgkin lymphoma. Here immunoSEQ multiplex PCR was the method, and the copy in TCRdb shows in-frame clones only, minus some. Here the sample spans around 21,000 clones, approximately 91% being singletons. The time point: newly diagnosed, previously untreated cHL patient sample. Magnetic negative selection purified CD4+ T cells from thawed PBMCs. Sequencing was done on a sample of CD4+ T cells from blood. These receptor sequences come from a human donor with classical Hodgkin lymphoma.

This clone showed up just once. The CDR3 spells CASSLQGSDEQFF. Here the CDR3 DNA reads TGCGCCAGCAGCTTACAGGGTAGCGATGAGCAGTTCTTC. The gene calls are TRBV5-1 and TRBJ2-1; TRBD1 might be the D (6 bases). Trimming shortened V by 2 bases and J by 8 bases, and 11 bases separated the two germline ends. The CDR3 has 13 residues. The germline gives CDR1 SGHRS, CDR2 YFSETQ.

This chain links TRBV27 with TRBJ2-2, with 10 bases that match TRBD2. With V trimmed by 7 bases and J by 7 bases, 6 bases remained unmatched. The CDR3 extends over 14 amino acids. CDR1 and CDR2 (germline): MNHEY, SMNVEV (reference sequence). CDR3 nucleotides: TGTGCCAGCAACCTAGCGGGAGAGGGCGGGGAGCTGTTTTTT. Translating it yields CASNLAGEGGELFF.

V is TRBV23-1 and J is TRBJ1-3, with D unresolved. TRBV23-1 falls under the ORF class, with uncertain function. Trimming pared 0 bases from V and 0 bases from J, leaving 15 bases between. There are 18 residues in the CDR3. The DNA of the CDR3 is TGCGCCAGCAGTCAATCTAGGAAGGGCAGGAACTCTGGAAACACCATATATTTT. Translated: CASSQSRKGRNSGNTIYF.

The CDR3 reads CASSLELILNEQFF. The CDR3 region has the DNA TGTGCCAGCAGCTTGGAACTTATTCTCAATGAGCAGTTCTTC. This chain uses TRBV5-6 with TRBJ2-1; no reliable D call. Trimming removed 0 bases from V and 6 bases from J, with 10 bases in between. Germline assignment: CDR1 SGHDT and CDR2 YYEEEE. The CDR3 is 14 amino acids.

The chain has TRBV28 and TRBJ2-1; weak D call: TRBD2 (5 bases). The CDR3 has 15 residues. V lost 5 bases and J 7 bases, leaving 18 bases between the germline ends. Germline V gene sequence: CDR1 MDHEN, CDR2 SYDVKM. The CDR3 reads CASSPLGLTGNEQFF. CDR3 sequence (DNA): TGTGCCAGCAGTCCCCTCGGCCTAACGGGGAATGAGCAGTTCTTC.

The gene calls are TRBV5-5 and TRBJ2-5; TRBD2 matches at 11 bases. CDR1 is SGHKS and CDR2 is YYEKEE in the germline V gene (reference sequence). Trimming removed 1 base from V and 4 bases from J; junction bases left unmatched: 6. The CDR3 consists of 16 residues. CDR3 sequence reads: CASSLRLAGGGETQYF. The CDR3, as DNA: TGTGCCAGCAGCTTGAGGCTAGCGGGGGGAGGAGAGACCCAGTACTTC. The whole variable domain, remainder taken from reference TRBV5-5 and TRBJ2-5, is DAGVTQSPTHLIKTRGQQVTLRCSPISGHKSVSWYQQVLGQGPQFIFQYYEKEERGRGNFPDRFSARQFPNYSSELNVNALLLGDSALYLCASSLRLAGGGETQYFGPGTRLLVL.

The CDR3 is CASSLYGGEQYF. CDR3 bases: TGTGCCAGCAGTTTATATGGGGGCGAGCAGTACTTC. The V and J genes are TRBV28 and TRBJ2-7, with D possibly called TRBD1 or TRBD2 (5 bases each). V lost 1 base to trimming and J lost 6 bases, with 7 bases between them. The CDR3 runs 12 residues. Germline CDR1 and CDR2: MDHEN and SYDVKM.

The chain joins TRBV10-1 to TRBJ2-3; 13 nucleotides agree with TRBD2. CDR1 and CDR2 (germline): WNHNN, SYGVQD (reference sequence). The V and J ends lost 9 bases and 2 bases, in that order; junction bases with no gene match: 11. The CDR3 has 17 residues. The CDR3 DNA sequence: TGCGCCAGTATGGGACTAGCGGGAATTTGCAACACAGATACGCAGTATTTT. Protein product: CASMGLAGICNTDTQYF.

The CDR3 protein is CASSIGSYSGNTIYF. For the CDR3, the DNA is TGTGCCAGTAGTATAGGCTCTTACTCTGGAAACACCATATATTTT. The chain employs TRBV19 and TRBJ1-3; D is uncertain. V lost 1 base and J lost 0, with 7 bases in between. Germline V gene data show CDR1 as LNHDA and CDR2 as SQIVND (reference sequence). The CDR3 is made up of 15 amino acids.

On this clone itself: One junction end disagrees with the germline gene, perhaps due to a read error. V and J are TRBV6-5 and TRBJ1-2; D remains ambiguous. CDR3 length equals 10 residues. Germline assignment: CDR1 MNHEY and CDR2 SVGAGI. CDR3 in DNA: TGCCGCCCGGGAAACTATGGCTACACCTTC. It yields the protein CRPGNYGYTF.

The V and J genes are TRBV27 and TRBJ2-7, with no clear D. The CDR3 length is 15 residues. The V gene's germline CDR1 is MNHEY and CDR2 SMNVEV (reference sequence). Trimming took 4 bases from V and 1 from J, leaving 14 bases between them. CDR3 in DNA: TGTGCCAGCAGTTCTTTCGAGGTGGGGTCCTACGAGCAGTACTTC. As protein: CASSSFEVGSYEQYF.

This clone was seen just once. The rearrangement joins TRBV11-1 to TRBJ1-1, with D possibly matching TRBD1 (5 bases). The germline CDR1 and CDR2 sequences are SGHAT and FQDESV (reference sequence). CDR3 length equals 13 residues. The V and J ends lost 1 base and 11 bases respectively, with 14 bases between them. CDR3 nucleotides: TGTGCCAGCAGCTTAGAGGTCCGCGCAGGGGCTTTCTTT. Translated, it gives CASSLEVRAGAFF. The full variable domain, completed using reference TRBV11-1 and TRBJ1-1, is EAEVAQSPRYKITEKSQAVAFWCDPISGHATLYWYRQILGQGPELLVQFQDESVVDDSQLPKDRFSAERLKGVDSTLKIQPAELGDSAMYLCASSLEVRAGAFFGQGTRLTVV.

The J gene is TRBJ1-1, the V gene TRBV7-9; no definite D call. V shed 4 bases and J shed 1 base, with 10 bases lying between them. Germline-derived CDR1 and CDR2 are SEHNR and FQNEAQ (reference sequence). The CDR3 contains 14 residues. The CDR3 here is CASSSPLPNTEAFF. The CDR3 DNA sequence: TGTGCCAGCAGCTCTCCACTGCCGAACACTGAAGCTTTCTTT.

The V and J genes are TRBV19 and TRBJ2-7; 9 bases are a match to TRBD2. Per the germline V gene, CDR1 is LNHDA and CDR2 is SQIVND (reference sequence). There are 14 residues in the CDR3. The J segment lost 5 bases and the V segment lost 4 bases, leaving 6 bases of the junction unmatched. In DNA, the CDR3 is TGTGCCAGTAGTAGGGGGACTAGCTTGGACGAGCAGTACTTC. Translation gives CASSRGTSLDEQYF. The full variable domain, with the rest looked up from reference TRBV19 and TRBJ2-7, is DGGITQSPKYLFRKEGQNVTLSCEQNLNHDAMYWYRQDPGQGLRLIYYSQIVNDFQKGDIAEGYSVSREKKESFPLTVTSAQKNPTAFYLCASSRGTSLDEQYFGPGTRLTVT.

The chain couples TRBV4-1 to TRBJ1-1; D is undetermined. Germline V gene data show CDR1 as MGHRA and CDR2 as YSYEKL. The CDR3 sequence is 14 residues long. The V and J ends lost 1 base and 1 base respectively, with 7 bases between them. As DNA, the CDR3 is TGCGCCAGCAGCCAAGTTACAGCGAACACTGAAGCTTTCTTT. Translating it yields CASSQVTANTEAFF.

The V call is TRBV28, the J call TRBJ1-3; tentatively, D is TRBD1 (5 bases). V shed 2 bases and J shed 2 bases, with 7 bases lying between them. The CDR3 is made up of 14 amino acids. CDR1 MDHEN and CDR2 SYDVKM come from the germline V gene. The CDR3 DNA reads TGTGCCAGCAGTTTAAGGGGACCTGGAAACACCATATATTTT. Encoded protein: CASSLRGPGNTIYF. The full variable domain, completed using reference TRBV28 and TRBJ1-3, is DVKVTQSSRYLVKRTGEKVFLECVQDMDHENMFWYRQDPGLGLRLIYFSYDVKMKEKGDIPEGYSVSREKKERFSLILESASTNQTSMYLCASSLRGPGNTIYFGEGSWLTVV.

This chain joins TRBV5-4 and TRBJ2-3, with D uncertain. Trimming cost V 4 bases and J 0 bases, with 18 bases left between them. Germline assignment: CDR1 SGHNT and CDR2 YYREEE (reference sequence). The CDR3 totals 17 residues. The CDR3 spells CASSRIVDAASTDTQYF. The DNA of the CDR3 is TGTGCCAGCAGCCGGATAGTGGACGCCGCTAGCACAGATACGCAGTATTTT.

J is TRBJ1-2 and V is TRBV27; perhaps TRBD1 as D (6 bases). V was clipped by 0 bases and J by 3 bases, with 11 bases between them. Germline lookup yields CDR1 MNHEY and CDR2 SMNVEV (reference sequence). This CDR3 contains 15 residues. The CDR3 protein is CASSLSAGAYYGYTF. The DNA for the CDR3 is TGTGCCAGCAGTTTATCAGCAGGGGCCTACTATGGCTACACCTTC.

Turning to this clone: The junction departs from germline at one end; a sequencing error may be responsible. V and J are TRBV18 and TRBJ2-7; TRBD1 matches at 11 bases. The CDR3 is 15 amino acids. The germline CDR1 and CDR2 sequences are KGHSH and LQKENI. The CDR3 protein is CASSPRGQGGTYVSF. The CDR3 region has the DNA TGTGCCAGCTCACCAAGGGGACAGGGGGGCACCTACGTTAGCTTC.

The chain uses TRBV7-7 and TRBJ2-2; D tentatively fits TRBD1 or TRBD2 (5 bases each). Trimming left V 9 bases short and J 6 bases short, with 8 bases between. Germline CDR1 reads SSHAT; CDR2 reads FNYEAQ (reference sequence). The CDR3 contains 11 residues. CDR3 sequence reads: CASRGAGELFF. For the CDR3, the DNA is TGTGCCAGTCGAGGGGCCGGGGAGCTGTTTTTT.

The gene calls are TRBV5-6 and TRBJ2-1; TRBD2 might be the D (7 bases). V lost 5 bases and J lost 1, with 13 bases in between. This CDR3 spans 15 amino acids. CDR1 is SGHDT and CDR2 is YYEEEE in the germline V gene. The CDR3 region has the DNA TGTGCCAGCAGACGGGGGGCTAGGTCCTACAATGAGCAGTTCTTC. Encoded protein: CASRRGARSYNEQFF.

V usage is TRBV5-1 and J usage is TRBJ2-7; D remains ambiguous. V lost 0 bases and J 7 bases, leaving 17 bases between the germline ends. The CDR3 is 15 residues long. Looked up from germline, CDR1 is SGHRS and CDR2 is YFSETQ. CDR3: CASSLDNPTTAEQYF. CDR3 DNA sequence: TGCGCCAGCAGCTTGGACAATCCCACGACGGCTGAGCAGTACTTC.

This chain links TRBV4-3 with TRBJ1-3; maybe TRBD1 (5 bases). CDR3 length equals 15 residues. The V gene lost 4 bases and the J gene lost 0 bases, with 10 bases spanning the gap. Germline V gives CDR1 LGHNA, CDR2 YSLEER. The CDR3 reads CASSPTVSSGNTIYF. Written as DNA, the CDR3 is TGCGCCAGCAGCCCGACAGTAAGCTCTGGAAACACCATATATTTT.

The rearrangement links TRBV15 to TRBJ2-5; D is possibly TRBD2 (6 bases). The CDR3 runs 14 residues. With 5 bases removed from V and 5 bases from J, the gap between germline ends came to 15 bases. Germline V gene sequence: CDR1 LNHNV, CDR2 YYDKDF (reference sequence). CDR3 bases: TGTGCCACCAGCGGTCAGTGGGGGAGGGAGACCCAGTACTTC. Translation: CATSGQWGRETQYF.

The gene calls are TRBV2 and TRBJ2-7; D ambiguous. The CDR3 sequence is 13 residues long. Germline V gene lookup returns CDR1 SNHLY and CDR2 FYNNEI. V lost 4 bases and J lost 4, with 11 bases in between. Written as DNA, the CDR3 is TGTGCCAGCAGTGGGGTAGGCCTTTACGAGCAGTACTTC. It is translated as CASSGVGLYEQYF.

J is TRBJ1-2 and V is TRBV11-2; a weak D match, TRBD1 (6 bases). This CDR3 comprises 14 residues. V lost 3 bases to trimming and J lost 4 bases, with 12 bases between them. The germline V gene encodes CDR1 SGHAT and CDR2 FQNNGV. DNA of the CDR3: TGTGCCAGCAGCTTCCCAGGGGTTCCCTATGGCTACACCTTC. This encodes CASSFPGVPYGYTF. The whole variable domain, filled in from reference TRBV11-2 and TRBJ1-2, reads EAGVAQSPRYKIIEKRQSVAFWCNPISGHATLYWYQQILGQGPKLLIQFQNNGVVDDSQLPKDRFSAERLKGVDSTLKIQPAKLEDSAVYLCASSFPGVPYGYTFGSGTRLTVV.